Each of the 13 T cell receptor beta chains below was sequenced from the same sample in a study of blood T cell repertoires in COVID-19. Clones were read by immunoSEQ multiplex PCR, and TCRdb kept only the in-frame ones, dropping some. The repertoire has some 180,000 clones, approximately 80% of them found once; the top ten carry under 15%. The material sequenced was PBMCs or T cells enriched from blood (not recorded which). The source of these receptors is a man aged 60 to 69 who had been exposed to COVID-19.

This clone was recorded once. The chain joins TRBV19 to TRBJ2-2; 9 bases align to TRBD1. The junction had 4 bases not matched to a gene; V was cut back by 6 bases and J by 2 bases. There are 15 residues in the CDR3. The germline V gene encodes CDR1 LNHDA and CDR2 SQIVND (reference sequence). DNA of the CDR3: TGTGCCAGTAGATACAGGGGGCAAAACACCGGGGAGCTGTTTTTT. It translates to CASRYRGQNTGELFF.

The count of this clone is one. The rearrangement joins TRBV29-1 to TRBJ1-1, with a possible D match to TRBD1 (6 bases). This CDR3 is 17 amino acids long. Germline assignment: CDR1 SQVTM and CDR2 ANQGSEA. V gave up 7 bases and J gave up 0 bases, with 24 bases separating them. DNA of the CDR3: TGCAGCGCTCGCCTACAGGGCCATGAGAACATGAACACTGAAGCTTTCTTT. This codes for CSARLQGHENMNTEAFF. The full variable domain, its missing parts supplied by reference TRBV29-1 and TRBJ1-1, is SAVISQKPSRDICQRGTSLTIQCQVDSQVTMMFWYRQQPGQSLTLIATANQGSEATYESGFVIDKFPISRPNLTFSTLTVSNMSPEDSSIYLCSARLQGHENMNTEAFFGQGTRLTVV.

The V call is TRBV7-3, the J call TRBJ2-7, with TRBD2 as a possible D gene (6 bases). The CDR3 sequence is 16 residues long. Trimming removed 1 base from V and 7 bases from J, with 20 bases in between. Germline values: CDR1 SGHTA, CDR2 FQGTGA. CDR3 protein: CASSLNSQSLGGEQYF. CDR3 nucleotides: TGTGCCAGCAGCTTAAATTCCCAGTCTCTCGGGGGTGAGCAGTACTTC.

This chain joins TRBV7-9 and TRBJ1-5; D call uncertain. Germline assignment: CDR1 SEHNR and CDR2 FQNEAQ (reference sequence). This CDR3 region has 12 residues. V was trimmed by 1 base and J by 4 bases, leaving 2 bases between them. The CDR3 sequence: CASSLVNQPQHF. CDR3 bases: TGTGCCAGCAGCTTAGTAAATCAGCCCCAGCATTTT. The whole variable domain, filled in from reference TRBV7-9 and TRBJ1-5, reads DTGVSQNPRHKITKRGQNVTFRCDPISEHNRLYWYRQTLGQGPEFLTYFQNEAQLEKSRLLSDRFSAERPKGSFSTLEIQRTEQGDSAMYLCASSLVNQPQHFGDGTRLSIL.

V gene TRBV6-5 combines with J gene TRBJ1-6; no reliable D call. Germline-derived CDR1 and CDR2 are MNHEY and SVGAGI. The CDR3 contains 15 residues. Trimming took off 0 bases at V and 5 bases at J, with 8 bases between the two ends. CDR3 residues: CASSYSQTNNSPLHF. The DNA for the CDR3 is TGTGCCAGCAGTTACTCACAGACAAATAATTCACCCCTCCACTTT.

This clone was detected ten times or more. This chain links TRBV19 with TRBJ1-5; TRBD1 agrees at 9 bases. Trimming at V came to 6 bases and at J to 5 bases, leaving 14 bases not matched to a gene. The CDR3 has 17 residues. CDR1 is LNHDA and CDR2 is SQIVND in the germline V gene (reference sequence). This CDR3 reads CASRTLVSGTGYQPQHF. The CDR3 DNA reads TGTGCCAGTAGGACTCTCGTATCCGGGACAGGGTATCAGCCCCAGCATTTT.

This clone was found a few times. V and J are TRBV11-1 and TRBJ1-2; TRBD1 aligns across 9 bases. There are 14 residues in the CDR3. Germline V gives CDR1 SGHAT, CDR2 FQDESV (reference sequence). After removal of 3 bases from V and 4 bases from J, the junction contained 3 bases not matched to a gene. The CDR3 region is CASSFGTGSYGYTF. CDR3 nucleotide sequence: TGTGCCAGCAGCTTCGGGACAGGGTCCTATGGCTACACCTTC.

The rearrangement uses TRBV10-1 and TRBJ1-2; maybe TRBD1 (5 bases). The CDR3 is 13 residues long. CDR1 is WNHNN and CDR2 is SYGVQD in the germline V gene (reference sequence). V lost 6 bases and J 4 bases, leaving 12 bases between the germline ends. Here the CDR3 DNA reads TGCGCCAGCAGCCGGGGGACCGGCTATGGCTACACCTTC. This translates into CASSRGTGYGYTF.

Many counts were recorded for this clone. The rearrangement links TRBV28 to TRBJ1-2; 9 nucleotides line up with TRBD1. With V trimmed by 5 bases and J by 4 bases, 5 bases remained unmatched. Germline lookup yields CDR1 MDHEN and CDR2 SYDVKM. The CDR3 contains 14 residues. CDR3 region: CASSRGQGSYGYTF. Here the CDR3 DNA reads TGTGCCAGCAGTAGGGGACAGGGCTCCTATGGCTACACCTTC.

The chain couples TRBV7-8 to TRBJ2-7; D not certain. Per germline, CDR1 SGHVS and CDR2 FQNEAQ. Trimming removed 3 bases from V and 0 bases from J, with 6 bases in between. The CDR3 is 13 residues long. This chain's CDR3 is CASSFKSSYEQYF. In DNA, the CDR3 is TGTGCCAGCAGCTTCAAGAGCTCCTACGAGCAGTACTTC. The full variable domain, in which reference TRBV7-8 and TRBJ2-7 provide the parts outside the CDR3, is GAGVSQSPRYKVAKRGQDVALRCDPISGHVSLFWYQQALGQGPEFLTYFQNEAQLDKSGLPSDRFFAERPEGSVSTLKIQRTQQEDSAVYLCASSFKSSYEQYFGPGTRLTVT.

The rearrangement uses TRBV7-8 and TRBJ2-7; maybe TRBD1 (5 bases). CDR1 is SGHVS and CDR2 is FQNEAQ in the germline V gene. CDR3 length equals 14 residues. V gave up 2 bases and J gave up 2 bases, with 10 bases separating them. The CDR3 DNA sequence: TGTGCCAGCAGCTTAAACAGGTTCCCCTACGAGCAGTACTTC. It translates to CASSLNRFPYEQYF.

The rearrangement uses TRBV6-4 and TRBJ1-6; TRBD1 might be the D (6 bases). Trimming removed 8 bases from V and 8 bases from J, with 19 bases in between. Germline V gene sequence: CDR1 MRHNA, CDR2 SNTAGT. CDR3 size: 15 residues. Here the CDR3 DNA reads TGTGCCAGCTCTACCAATGGGGGGGCTGATTCACCCCTCCACTTT. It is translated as CASSTNGGADSPLHF.

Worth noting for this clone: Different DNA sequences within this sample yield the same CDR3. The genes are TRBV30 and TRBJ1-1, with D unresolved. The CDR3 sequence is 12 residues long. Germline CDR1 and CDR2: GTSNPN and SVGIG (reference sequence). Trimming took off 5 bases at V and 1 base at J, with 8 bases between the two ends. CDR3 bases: TGTGCCTGGGGCAGGCAGAACACTGAAGCTTTCTTT. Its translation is CAWGRQNTEAFF.